These T cell receptor beta chains were read from a single sample in a study of blood T cell repertoires in COVID-19. Method: immunoSEQ multiplex PCR; TCRdb's copy keeps in-frame clones and lacks some. Among about 150,000 clones listed, 80% to 90% were seen once. Sequencing was done on a sample of peripheral blood. These TCRs come from a man between 18 and 29 years old with COVID-19, enrolled during active disease. The conserved cysteine and the conserved F or W are not part of the CDR3 here.

v_call	j_call	cdr3_aa
TRBV15	TRBJ2-7	ATSRTTGTSYEQY
TRBV19	TRBJ2-1	ASSGDRPYNEQF
TRBV12-3/TRBV12-4	TRBJ1-1	ASTIRDWTEAF
TRBV7-2	TRBJ2-7	ASSPLPAIYEQY
TRBV7-9	TRBJ1-1	ASSYISDMNTEAF
TRBV11-2	TRBJ2-1	ASSLGRATGYNEQF
TRBV6-5	TRBJ2-3	ASNSLAASKDTQY
TRBV6-2/TRBV6-3	TRBJ2-7	ASSPGGRGRAILEQY
TRBV19	TRBJ2-3	ASSAARGGQGIDTQY
TRBV9	TRBJ2-5	ASSVGGGLQETQY
TRBV5-4	TRBJ2-7	ASSFQTPGRYEQY
TRBV6-6	TRBJ1-1	ASSRGTGGPNTEAF
TRBV15	TRBJ2-2	ATSRAGLAVTGAGELF